These 13 T cell receptor beta chains came from one sample sequenced in a study of T cell repertoires in cytomegalovirus infection. MiXCR, run by TCRdb on the reads, gives a single entry per CDR3 protein. Of around 300,000 distinct CDR3 sequences listed, 22% were seen once; the top ten hold roughly a fifth. Their recognized antigens are unknown. Sample: cultured PBMCs, taken from culture after CMV antigen stimulation. These TCRs come from a human donor in good health (CMV status not recorded). Some clones in this sample may be carry-over from other donors' samples.

This clonotype was observed a few times. The V gene is TRBV7-9, the J gene TRBJ1-2, with no clear D. Deletions cut 5 bases from V and 8 bases from J, with 18 bases between. The CDR3 is 14 amino acids. Per germline, CDR1 SEHNR and CDR2 FQNEAQ (reference sequence). DNA for the CDR3: TGTGCCAGCAGCCCTGGGAGATTCGGCCGGGGCTACACCTTC. Protein product: CASSPGRFGRGYTF.

The chain is built from TRBV6-6 and TRBJ2-1; 10 bases align to TRBD2. CDR3 length: 15 amino acids. Looked up from germline, CDR1 is MNHNY and CDR2 is SVGAGI (reference sequence). Losses at the gene ends were 6 bases for V and 9 bases for J; bases not matched to a gene: 11. This CDR3 is CASRHDLAGGIEQFF. The CDR3, as DNA: TGTGCCAGCAGGCACGATTTAGCGGGAGGAATTGAGCAGTTCTTC.

The chain links TRBV7-9 to TRBJ2-2; D may be TRBD2 (5 bases). The CDR3 sequence is 14 residues long. CDR1 and CDR2 (germline): SEHNR, FQNEAQ (reference sequence). Trimming stripped 3 bases from V and 6 bases from J, with 11 bases between. The CDR3 DNA follows: TGTGCCAGCAGCTTGGGTTGGCGGGCCGGGGAGCTGTTTTTT. Encoded protein: CASSLGWRAGELFF.

The chain has TRBV4-3 and TRBJ1-2, with no clear D. Germline CDR1 and CDR2: LGHNA and YSLEER. Trimming cost V 1 base and J 0 bases, with 9 bases left between them. The CDR3 loop spans 15 amino acids. Here the CDR3 reads CASSQAGASNYGYTF. The CDR3 region has the DNA TGCGCCAGCAGCCAAGCGGGAGCCTCTAACTATGGCTACACCTTC.

This chain links TRBV2 with TRBJ2-7; 13 bases map to TRBD2. Germline V CDR1 and CDR2: SNHLY, FYNNEI. The CDR3 runs to 14 residues. The V and J ends lost 7 bases and 5 bases, in that order; junction bases with no gene match: 5. CDR3 coding DNA: TGTGCCAGCAAGCGGACTAGCGGGAGTGACGAGCAGTACTTC. Its translation: CASKRTSGSDEQYF.

The V call is TRBV18, the J call TRBJ2-2; 8 bases fit TRBD1. Germline CDR1 KGHSH, CDR2 LQKENI. CDR3 length: 17 residues. V lost 0 bases and J lost 10; bases outside the gene matches: 13. This chain's CDR3 is CASSPPFRDRRGMELFF. The CDR3 DNA reads as TGTGCCAGCTCACCACCTTTCCGGGACAGGCGCGGAATGGAGCTGTTTTTT.

The V and J genes are TRBV29-1 and TRBJ2-5; D may be TRBD2 (6 bases). Germline CDR1 reads SQVTM; CDR2 reads ANQGSEA. Trimming left V 3 bases short and J 5 bases short, with 16 bases between. CDR3 length: 14 amino acids. CDR3 loop: CSVEDRLGRETQYF. The CDR3 DNA sequence: TGCAGCGTTGAGGATCGACTAGGGCGGGAGACCCAGTACTTC. Looking up the rest from reference TRBV29-1 and TRBJ2-5 gives the full variable domain: SAVISQKPSRDICQRGTSLTIQCQVDSQVTMMFWYRQQPGQSLTLIATANQGSEATYESGFVIDKFPISRPNLTFSTLTVSNMSPEDSSIYLCSVEDRLGRETQYFGPGTRLLVL.

The rearrangement joins TRBV12-3 or TRBV12-4 to TRBJ2-7, with TRBD2 matching over 10 bases. Trimming cost V 6 bases and J 6 bases; bases outside gene matches: 11. The CDR3 length is 15 residues. As DNA, the CDR3 is TGTGCCAGCAGCCCGGGACTAGCGATCCTCGGCGAGCAGTACGTC. This translates into CASSPGLAILGEQYV.

V is TRBV7-2 and J is TRBJ2-1, with 12 bases identical to TRBD1. The CDR3 has 12 residues. The germline CDR1 and CDR2 sequences are SGHTA and FQGNSA. V gave up 5 bases and J gave up 16 bases; unmatched junction bases: 6. CDR3 loop: CASSGPGQGAFF. In nucleotides, the CDR3 is TGTGCCAGCAGCGGACCGGGACAGGGGGCTTTCTTC.

This CDR3 is CASSWTSGAYNEQFF. Written as DNA, the CDR3 is TGTGCCAGCAGTTGGACTAGCGGGGCCTACAATGAGCAGTTCTTC. J is TRBJ2-1 and V is TRBV7-8; TRBD2 matches 12 bases. Germline assignment: CDR1 SGHVS and CDR2 FQNEAQ. The V and J ends lost 6 bases and 2 bases, in that order; junction bases with no gene match: 2. The CDR3 sequence is 15 residues long.

The rearrangement uses TRBV9 and TRBJ2-3; D possibly corresponds to TRBD2 (5 bases). V lost 3 bases to trimming and J lost 1 base, with 12 bases between them. This CDR3 has 15 amino acids. Germline V gives CDR1 SGDLS, CDR2 YYNGEE. The CDR3 bases are TGTGCCAGCAGCGCCGACCCCGGGGGCACAGATACGCAGTATTTT. This encodes CASSADPGGTDTQYF.

This clonotype was seen ten or more times. The chain uses TRBV7-8 and TRBJ1-1; a weak D match, TRBD1 (6 bases). Trimming cost V 5 bases and J 5 bases, with 9 bases left between them. Germline V gene lookup returns CDR1 SGHVS and CDR2 FQNEAQ. This CDR3 region has 12 residues. CDR3 loop: CASSPGQTEAFF. The CDR3 bases are TGTGCCAGCAGCCCAGGACAGACTGAAGCTTTCTTT.

V is TRBV24-1 and J is TRBJ2-1, with D uncertain. Germline CDR1 reads KGHDR; CDR2 reads SFDVKD. The V gene lost 3 bases and the J gene lost 6 bases, with 11 bases spanning the gap. The CDR3 is 14 amino acids. The CDR3 bases are TGTGCCACCAGTGATCCCCCCTCGTCCAATGAGCAGTTCTTC. Encoded protein: CATSDPPSSNEQFF.